This record looks at one TCR beta chain sequence and its context. Its cognate antigen has yet to be identified. No much larger clone exists at a distance of one base, and base qualities are not known. These data originate in a study of blood T cell repertoires in COVID-19 (dated by TCRdb to 2020 to 2022). Background for the entire study: Collaborator samples came from the United States, Italy and Spain and covered acute and convalescent phases of COVID-19. A freely available public database, intended as a resource for researchers studying the immune response to SARS-CoV-2, is where the repertoires were released. Deeply sampled blood TCRbeta repertoires from subjects exposed to, actively infected with, or recovered from COVID-19 were included in the dataset. Where available, HLA class I and class II types were taken from metadata supplied by the sample provider and were not determined by assay-based typing. Samples were obtained from the ongoing ImmuneRACE study (first 160 participants) and from about 1,300 subjects provided by 6 global collaborators. A de-identified subject ID, COVID-19 status, age in years and sex were almost always included in the sample metadata. The prospective study material was composed of cDNA or gDNA derived from T cells, B-cell-depleted T cells, or PBMCs.

Collaborating institutions collected whole blood in K2EDTA tubes following their own protocols. Collaborator samples were shipped for TCRbeta analysis as frozen whole blood, isolated PBMCs, or DNA extracted from either sample type. The CDR3 measures 15 amino acids from cysteine to phenylalanine. Just the 45-base CDR3 DNA is kept, in frame starting at base 1. The germline V gene gives CDR1 as SGDLS and CDR2 as YYNGEE. Unmatched junction bases come to 9, with V trimmed by 7 bases and J by 2 bases. TCRbeta CDR3 regions were amplified from genomic DNA by means of the immunoSEQ Assay, a bias-controlled multiplex PCR. Per the original workflow: The number of nucleated cells in each sample was estimated by amplification of reference gene primers within the assay. To quantify the absolute abundance of each unique TCRbeta CDR3 rearrangement, sequence reads were collapsed and filtered. For each sample, productive Simpson clonality was calculated by taking the square root of Simpson's diversity index across productive rearrangements. TCRdb carries this immuneACCESS record with in-frame sequences only. Its versions omit some clonotypes, under half of them owing to an unresolved V gene in the studies checked, with the rest unexplained. V, J and clone size derive from that table, while D and trimming were established from the DNA sequence. This sample comprises under 95,000 clones, approximately 86% of them detected only once. The ten largest clones take up under 6% of the sample.

Overall results and qualifications from the work: Clinical and demographic metadata were provided uncurated, with the amount varying by source and participant.

The sequencing input was peripheral blood. The sequence was collected from a man in his forties or fifties with acute or convalescent COVID-19. The chain is encoded by TRBV9 joined to TRBJ2-7; the junction holds 10 bases that match TRBD2. The CDR3 sequence is CASGPGTSATYEQYF. The bases read TGTGCCAGCGGGCCTGGGACTAGCGCGACCTACGAGCAGTACTTC. The CDR3 plus the reference TRBV9 and TRBJ2-7 genes for the other parts give the full variable domain: DSGVTQTPKHLITATGQRVTLRCSPRSGDLSVYWYQQSLDQGLQFLIQYYNGEERAKGNILERFSAQQFPDLHSELNLSSLELGDSALYFCASGPGTSATYEQYFGPGTRLTVT.